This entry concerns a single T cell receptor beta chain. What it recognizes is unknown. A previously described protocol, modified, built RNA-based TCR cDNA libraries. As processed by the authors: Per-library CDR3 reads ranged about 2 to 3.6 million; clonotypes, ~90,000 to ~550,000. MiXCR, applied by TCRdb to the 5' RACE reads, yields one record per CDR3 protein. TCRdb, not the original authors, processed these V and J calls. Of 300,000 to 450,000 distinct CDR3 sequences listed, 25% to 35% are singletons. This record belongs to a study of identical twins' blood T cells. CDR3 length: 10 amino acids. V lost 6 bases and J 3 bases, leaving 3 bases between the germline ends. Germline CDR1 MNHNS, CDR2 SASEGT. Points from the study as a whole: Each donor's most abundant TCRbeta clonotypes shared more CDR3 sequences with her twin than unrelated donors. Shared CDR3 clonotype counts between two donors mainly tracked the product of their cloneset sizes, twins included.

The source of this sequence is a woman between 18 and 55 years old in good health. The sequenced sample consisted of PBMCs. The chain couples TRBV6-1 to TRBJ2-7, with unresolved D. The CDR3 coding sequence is TGTGCCAGCAGGTACTACGAGCAGTACTTC. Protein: CASRYYEQYF.